The 5 T cell receptor beta chains presented below share a single source sample, sequenced in a study of beta chain features in type 1 diabetes. The isolated RNA, all of it, was reverse transcribed, so expressed TCRB transcripts were what got sequenced. Sequenced by immunoSEQ multiplex PCR; TCRdb stores in-frame clones only, minus some. The sample carries approximately 470,000 clones, over 25% recorded once. The specimen sequenced was naive CD4+ T cells from blood. These receptors came from a man younger than 35 in good health.

The V and J genes are TRBV5-1 and TRBJ2-6; no firm D call. CDR3 length: 15 amino acids. The V end was cut by 0 bases, the J end by 2 bases, with 6 bases between. Germline V gene data show CDR1 as SGHRS and CDR2 as YFSETQ. The CDR3 DNA is TGCGCCAGCAGCTTGGATGAAGCTGGGGCCAACGTCCTGACTTTC. As protein: CASSLDEAGANVLTF. Supplemented by reference TRBV5-1 and TRBJ2-6, the full variable domain reads KAGVTQTPRYLIKTRGQQVTLSCSPISGHRSVSWYQQTPGQGLQFLFEYFSETQRNKGNFPGRFSGRQFSNSRSEMNVSTLELGDSALYLCASSLDEAGANVLTFGAGSRLTVL.

CDR3 in DNA: TGTGCCTGGCAGCTGGTTGCGGGAGAGACCCAGTACTTC. Translated, it gives CAWQLVAGETQYF. V usage is TRBV30 and J usage is TRBJ2-5; possible D gene TRBD2, 5 bases. Trimming stripped 5 bases from V and 4 bases from J, with 14 bases between. The CDR3 covers 13 residues. In germline, CDR1 is GTSNPN, CDR2 SVGIG (reference sequence).

The V gene is TRBV14, the J gene TRBJ1-2; 7 bases are a match to TRBD1. Trimming removed 6 bases from V and 4 bases from J; junction bases left unmatched: 8. There are 14 residues in the CDR3. The germline V gene has CDR1 SGHDN and CDR2 FVKESK. The CDR3 DNA sequence: TGTGCCAGCAGGGACCAAGGGGACAGCTATGGCTACACCTTC. Encoded protein: CASRDQGDSYGYTF.

The rearrangement joins TRBV2 to TRBJ1-2; D is ambiguous. This CDR3 spans 14 amino acids. Germline assignment: CDR1 SNHLY and CDR2 FYNNEI. V dropped 6 bases and J dropped 6 bases, with 17 bases sitting between them. The CDR3 loop is CASRKNDYKDGYTF. Here the CDR3 DNA reads TGTGCCAGCAGAAAGAACGATTATAAGGATGGCTACACCTTC.

This chain uses TRBV5-1 with TRBJ2-6; 9 nucleotides align to TRBD1. CDR3 size: 16 residues. Trimming took 4 bases from V and 2 from J; bases not matched to a gene: 4. Germline V CDR1 and CDR2: SGHRS, YFSETQ. CDR3 coding DNA: TGCGCCAGCAGCGAACAGGGGGCGCCTGGGGCCAACGTCCTGACTTTC. Translating it yields CASSEQGAPGANVLTF.